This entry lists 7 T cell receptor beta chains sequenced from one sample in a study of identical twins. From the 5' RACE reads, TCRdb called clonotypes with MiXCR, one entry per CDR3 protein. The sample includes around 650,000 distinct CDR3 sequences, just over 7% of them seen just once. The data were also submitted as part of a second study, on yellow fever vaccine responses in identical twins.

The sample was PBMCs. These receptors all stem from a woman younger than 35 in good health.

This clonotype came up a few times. CDR3 coding DNA: TGCGCCAGCAGCTCTCCGGGTCCCCCGCCGGATACGCAGTATTTT. It yields the protein CASSSPGPPPDTQYF. The gene calls are TRBV5-1 and TRBJ2-3, with D uncertain. The ends were cut back, 3 bases at V and 6 bases at J, with 17 bases in the middle. Germline V gene lookup returns CDR1 SGHRS and CDR2 YFSETQ. This CDR3 has 15 residues.

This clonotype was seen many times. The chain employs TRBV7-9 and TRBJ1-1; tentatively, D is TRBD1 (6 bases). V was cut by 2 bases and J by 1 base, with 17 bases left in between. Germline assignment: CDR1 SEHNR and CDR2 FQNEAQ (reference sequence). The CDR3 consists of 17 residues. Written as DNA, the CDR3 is TGTGCCAGCAGCTTATCGCGTGGGGGCCGGGAGAACACTGAAGCTTTCTTT. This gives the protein CASSLSRGGRENTEAFF.

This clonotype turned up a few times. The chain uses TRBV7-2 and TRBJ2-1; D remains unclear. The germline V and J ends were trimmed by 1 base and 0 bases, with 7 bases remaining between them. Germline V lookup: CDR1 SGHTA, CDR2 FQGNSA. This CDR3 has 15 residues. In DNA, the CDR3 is TGTGCCAGCAGCTTAGGGTACAGCTCCTACAATGAGCAGTTCTTC. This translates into CASSLGYSSYNEQFF.

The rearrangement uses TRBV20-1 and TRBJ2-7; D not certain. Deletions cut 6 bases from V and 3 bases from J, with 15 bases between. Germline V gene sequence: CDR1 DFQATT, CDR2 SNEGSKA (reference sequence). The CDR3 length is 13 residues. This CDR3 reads CSAPAMGNYEQYF. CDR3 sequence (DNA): TGCAGTGCCCCCGCTATGGGGAACTACGAGCAGTACTTC.

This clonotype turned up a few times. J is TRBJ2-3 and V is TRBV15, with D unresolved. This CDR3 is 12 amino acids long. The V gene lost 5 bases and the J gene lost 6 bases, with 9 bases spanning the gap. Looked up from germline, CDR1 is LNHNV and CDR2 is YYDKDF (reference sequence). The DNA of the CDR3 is TGTGCCACCAGCCTGTCATCCGATACGCAGTATTTT. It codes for CATSLSSDTQYF.

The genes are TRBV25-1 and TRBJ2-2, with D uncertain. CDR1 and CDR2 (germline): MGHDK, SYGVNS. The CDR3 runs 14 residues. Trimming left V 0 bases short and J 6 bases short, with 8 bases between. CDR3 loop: CASSEYKSAGELFF. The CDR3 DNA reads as TGTGCCAGCAGTGAATATAAGTCCGCCGGGGAGCTGTTTTTT.

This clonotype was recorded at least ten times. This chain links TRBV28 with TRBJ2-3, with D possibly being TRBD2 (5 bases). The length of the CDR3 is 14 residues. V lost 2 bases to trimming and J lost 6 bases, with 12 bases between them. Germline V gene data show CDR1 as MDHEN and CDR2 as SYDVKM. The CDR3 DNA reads TGTGCCAGCAGTTTAAGCCCCCCGGGGGATACGCAGTATTTT. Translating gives CASSLSPPGDTQYF.